The rows below give T cell receptor beta chains drawn from one sample of a study of blood T cells in healthy people across ages. TCRdb reprocessed the 5' RACE reads via MiXCR and lists one record per CDR3 protein. The sample has a few hundred thousand distinct CDR3 sequences, about 26% seen once. The same sample was also used in a study of T cells of mothers and their children.

Sequenced material: blood. The receptors come from a boy aged 2 to 9 in good health. Each CDR3 is given with its conserved first and last residue. The order of the fields is D gene, V gene, clone size, CDR3 length, J gene, CDR3 DNA, CDR3 protein. The D gene is left open where the match is weak. A clone size is listed for some rows: how often the clone was seen (once, few, many), or a class if it is expanded.

d_call: .
v_call: TRBV7-9
clone_size: few
cdr3_length: 13
j_call: TRBJ2-5
cdr3_nt: TGTGCCAGCAGCTTTGTAGGGATAGAGACCCAGTACTTC
cdr3_aa: CASSFVGIETQYF

d_call: .
v_call: TRBV7-8
clone_size: .
cdr3_length: 14
j_call: TRBJ1-3
cdr3_nt: TGTGCCAGCAGCTTAGTGCCGGGGGGGAACACCATATATTTT
cdr3_aa: CASSLVPGGNTIYF

d_call: TRBD2
v_call: TRBV6-5
clone_size: few
cdr3_length: 18
j_call: TRBJ2-5
cdr3_nt: TGTGCCAGCAGTTCCGGGACTGGCGGGAGGCCCATCCAAGAGACCCAGTACTTC
cdr3_aa: CASSSGTGGRPIQETQYF

d_call: TRBD2
v_call: TRBV20-1
clone_size: .
cdr3_length: 14
j_call: TRBJ2-2
cdr3_nt: TGCAGTGCTAGTCCGCGGGGGAGCAGGGGGGAGCTGTTTTTT
cdr3_aa: CSASPRGSRGELFF

d_call: .
v_call: TRBV6-4
clone_size: few
cdr3_length: 14
j_call: TRBJ2-1
cdr3_nt: TGTGCCAGCAGCCGGGACACTTCTACGGGTGAGCAGTTCTTC
cdr3_aa: CASSRDTSTGEQFF

d_call: .
v_call: TRBV7-3
clone_size: .
cdr3_length: 15
j_call: TRBJ1-2
cdr3_nt: TGTGCCAGCAGCTTATCGGCAGGCTCTAACTATGGCTACACCTTC
cdr3_aa: CASSLSAGSNYGYTF

d_call: TRBD2
v_call: TRBV7-2
clone_size: .
cdr3_length: 16
j_call: TRBJ2-1
cdr3_nt: TGTGCCAGCAGCTTACGGGGGGCTAGCGGGATCGATGAGCAGTTCTTC
cdr3_aa: CASSLRGASGIDEQFF

d_call: TRBD1
v_call: TRBV20-1
clone_size: .
cdr3_length: 13
j_call: TRBJ2-2
cdr3_nt: TGCAGTGCCCGGACAGGGTCCACCGGGGAGCTGTTTTTT
cdr3_aa: CSARTGSTGELFF

d_call: TRBD2
v_call: TRBV20-1
clone_size: .
cdr3_length: 16
j_call: TRBJ2-5
cdr3_nt: TGCAGTGCTACACACTCTAGGGACTACCTGGGAGAGACCCAGTACTTC
cdr3_aa: CSATHSRDYLGETQYF

d_call: .
v_call: TRBV20-1
clone_size: once
cdr3_length: 14
j_call: TRBJ2-4
cdr3_nt: TGCAGTGCTAGAGTTCAGGACTCCAAAAACATTCAGTACTTC
cdr3_aa: CSARVQDSKNIQYF

d_call: TRBD1
v_call: TRBV9
clone_size: .
cdr3_length: 13
j_call: TRBJ1-1
cdr3_nt: TGTGCCAGCAGCGTAACCCCGGACAGGGAAGCTTTCTTT
cdr3_aa: CASSVTPDREAFF

d_call: .
v_call: TRBV6-5
clone_size: .
cdr3_length: 13
j_call: TRBJ1-6
cdr3_nt: TGTGCCAGCAGTTACCAGCGAAATTCACCCCTCCACTTT
cdr3_aa: CASSYQRNSPLHF

d_call: .
v_call: TRBV5-1
clone_size: .
cdr3_length: 15
j_call: TRBJ1-6
cdr3_nt: TGCGCCAGCAGCTTAAGACAGGCGGCGGGTTCACCCCTCCACTTT
cdr3_aa: CASSLRQAAGSPLHF

d_call: .
v_call: TRBV10-1
clone_size: .
cdr3_length: 13
j_call: TRBJ2-2
cdr3_nt: TGCGCCAGCACTTCAGGGTTTACCGGGGAGCTGTTTTTT
cdr3_aa: CASTSGFTGELFF

d_call: .
v_call: TRBV20-1
clone_size: few
cdr3_length: 15
j_call: TRBJ2-7
cdr3_nt: TGCAGTGCTATCCAAGGTTTGGGGGGCTCACACGAGCAGTACTTC
cdr3_aa: CSAIQGLGGSHEQYF

d_call: TRBD2
v_call: TRBV10-2
clone_size: many
cdr3_length: 15
j_call: TRBJ2-7
cdr3_nt: TGCGCCAGCAGTTCGACTAGCGGGAGAGGTTACGAGCAGTACTTC
cdr3_aa: CASSSTSGRGYEQYF

d_call: .
v_call: TRBV9
clone_size: .
cdr3_length: 15
j_call: TRBJ2-3
cdr3_nt: TGTGCCAGCAGCGTAGGGGCTAGCGACACAGATAGGCAGTATTTT
cdr3_aa: CASSVGASDTDRQYF

d_call: .
v_call: TRBV20-1
clone_size: .
cdr3_length: 17
j_call: TRBJ1-2
cdr3_nt: TGCAGTGCTAGAGTTTCTCGGGGGGCGCGTTTTAACTATGGCTACACCTTC
cdr3_aa: CSARVSRGARFNYGYTF

d_call: TRBD1
v_call: TRBV10-3
clone_size: .
cdr3_length: 13
j_call: TRBJ2-2
cdr3_nt: TGTGCCAGTACAGGGGCGAACACCGGGGAGCTGTTTTTT
cdr3_aa: CASTGANTGELFF

d_call: .
v_call: TRBV10-2
clone_size: few
cdr3_length: 14
j_call: TRBJ2-2
cdr3_nt: TGCGCCAGCGGTCAAGGGGCGAACACCGGGGAGCTGTTTTTT
cdr3_aa: CASGQGANTGELFF

d_call: .
v_call: TRBV6-5
clone_size: .
cdr3_length: 14
j_call: TRBJ1-5
cdr3_nt: TGTGCCAGCAGTTACGGAGGGGGGGCACAGCCCCAGCATTTT
cdr3_aa: CASSYGGGAQPQHF

d_call: TRBD1
v_call: TRBV7-9
clone_size: few
cdr3_length: 15
j_call: TRBJ1-6
cdr3_nt: TGTGCCAGCAGCTTAGGGGGACAGGGGTTTTCACCCCTCCACTTT
cdr3_aa: CASSLGGQGFSPLHF

d_call: TRBD1
v_call: TRBV7-2
clone_size: .
cdr3_length: 17
j_call: TRBJ2-3
cdr3_nt: TGTGCCAGCAGCTTAGCGGTCGGGACAGGGAGGACAGATACGCAGTATTTT
cdr3_aa: CASSLAVGTGRTDTQYF

d_call: .
v_call: TRBV6-1
clone_size: .
cdr3_length: 15
j_call: TRBJ2-5
cdr3_nt: TGTGCCAGCAGTGATTTGAGCGGGCGAGGGAAGACCCAGTACTTC
cdr3_aa: CASSDLSGRGKTQYF

d_call: .
v_call: TRBV12-3/TRBV12-4
clone_size: .
cdr3_length: 13
j_call: TRBJ2-1
cdr3_nt: TGTGCCAGCAGTTACCAGAGGGCCAATGAGCAGTTCTTC
cdr3_aa: CASSYQRANEQFF

d_call: .
v_call: TRBV4-3
clone_size: .
cdr3_length: 13
j_call: TRBJ1-1
cdr3_nt: TGCGCCAGCAGCCAAGATCTCGGGGATGTCTCTTTCTTT
cdr3_aa: CASSQDLGDVSFF